This is a list of T cell receptor beta chains from one sample in a study of blood T cell repertoires in COVID-19. Clones were sequenced by immunoSEQ multiplex PCR, and TCRdb holds only the in-frame ones, with some missing. Of about 260,000 clones in the sample, 87% were seen once. The sequenced sample was peripheral blood. These receptors were taken from a woman in her fifties or sixties with acute or convalescent COVID-19. Each CDR3 is given with its conserved first and last residue. The D gene is left open where the match is weak. Part of the rows lack a size; the others show once, few, many or a class for expanded clones.

.	TRBV3-1/TRBV3-2	TRBJ2-4	TRBD2	CASSPTPGGLQYF	TGTGCCAGCAGCCCTACTCCGGGAGGACTCCAGTACTTC
.	TRBV5-6	TRBJ1-1	.	CASSLFYEFFGQTNTEAFF	TGTGCCAGCAGCTTGTTCTACGAGTTTTTTGGACAGACGAACACTGAAGCTTTCTTT
.	TRBV6-1	TRBJ2-3	.	CASSERGGGLNTDTQYF	TGTGCCAGCAGTGAAAGGGGGGGTGGTCTAAACACAGATACGCAGTATTTT
.	TRBV4-3	TRBJ1-2	TRBD1	CASSQIGYRDSFYGYTF	TGCGCCAGCAGCCAAATTGGATACCGGGACAGCTTCTATGGCTACACCTTC
few	TRBV5-6	TRBJ2-1	TRBD2	CASSLGLAGGYYNEQFF	TGTGCCAGCAGCTTGGGACTAGCGGGAGGGTACTACAATGAGCAGTTCTTC
once	TRBV27	TRBJ2-1	TRBD1	CASSPRDRGRLGSYNEQFF	TGTGCCAGCAGTCCTCGGGACAGGGGGCGTTTAGGCTCCTACAATGAGCAGTTCTTC
once	TRBV27	TRBJ1-5	.	CASSLSGSGMTQPQHF	TGTGCCAGCAGTTTATCGGGGTCAGGGATGACTCAGCCCCAGCATTTT
.	TRBV30	TRBJ1-1	.	CAWSEQNPFGTEAFF	TGTGCCTGGAGCGAACAGAACCCCTTTGGGACTGAAGCTTTCTTT
.	TRBV7-2	TRBJ2-7	TRBD1	CASSPRTGGYEQYF	TGTGCCAGCAGCCCTCGGACAGGGGGATACGAGCAGTACTTC
.	TRBV3-1/TRBV3-2	TRBJ2-5	TRBD2	CASSQERLAGQETQYF	TGTGCCAGCAGCCAAGAAAGGTTAGCGGGACAAGAGACCCAGTACTTC
.	TRBV7-2	TRBJ2-7	.	CASSRGGTGTYEQYF	TGTGCCAGCAGCCGGGGGGGGACAGGGACGTACGAGCAGTACTTC
.	TRBV18	TRBJ2-7	.	CASSPLRDTEQYF	TGTGCCAGCTCACCGCTCCGGGACACAGAGCAGTACTTC
.	TRBV10-3	TRBJ2-3	TRBD2	CAISERLAGEEDTQYF	TGTGCCATCAGTGAGCGTCTAGCGGGAGAGGAAGATACGCAGTATTTT
few	TRBV5-4	TRBJ2-7	.	CASSVQDYEQYF	TGTGCCAGCAGCGTACAGGACTACGAGCAGTACTTC
.	TRBV6-5	TRBJ1-5	.	CASSYSDRNPQHF	TGTGCCAGCAGTTACTCGGACAGAAATCCCCAGCATTTT
once	TRBV29-1	TRBJ1-1	TRBD1	CSVTPGQGSEAFF	TGCAGCGTGACCCCCGGACAGGGAAGTGAAGCTTTCTTT
few	TRBV7-2	TRBJ1-6	.	CASSLSLPYNSPLHF	TGTGCCAGCAGCTTGAGTTTACCCTATAATTCACCCCTCCACTTT
.	TRBV2	TRBJ2-7	TRBD2	CASTGGSFDEQYF	TGTGCCAGCACGGGCGGGAGTTTCGACGAGCAGTACTTC
.	TRBV10-3	TRBJ1-6	.	CAISGQSSSSYNSPLHF	TGTGCCATCAGTGGACAGAGCTCAAGCTCCTATAATTCACCCCTCCACTTT
.	TRBV19	TRBJ2-1	.	CASSKEGLNEQFF	TGTGCCAGTAGTAAGGAGGGCCTCAATGAGCAGTTCTTC
.	TRBV30	TRBJ1-5	.	CAWSVEAGNQPQHF	TGTGCCTGGAGTGTAGAGGCGGGAAATCAGCCCCAGCATTTT
.	TRBV18	TRBJ1-1	TRBD1	CASSKETGITEAFF	TGTGCCAGCTCAAAAGAGACAGGGATCACTGAAGCTTTCTTT
.	TRBV6-5	TRBJ2-1	.	CASSYSLGQANEQFF	TGTGCCAGCAGTTACTCGTTGGGTCAAGCGAATGAGCAGTTCTTC